The sequence of this T cell receptor (beta chain) was determined in a study of cytomegalovirus exposure and HLA in healthy donors. The study's findings and limits: An Asian-associated ancestry cluster reportedly showed fewer N-insertions than the approximately 630-donor mean in a later analysis. Associated with cytomegalovirus, according to the listing, were 150 to 200 TCR beta chains. Accurate prediction of most subjects' HLA-A and HLA-B alleles from TCR beta sequences was reported. Earlier analysis looked at TCR beta V segments, and most were productive about 87% or about 30% of the time.

Primers for the PCR totalled 60 Vbeta and 13 Jbeta. Profiled with immunoSEQ multiplex PCR; TCRdb holds only in-frame clones, not every one. With about 140,000 clones in the sample, the ten largest clones hold approximately 2.5%. Notes on this clone: Its antigen is not known.

Germline CDR1 reads SGHTA; CDR2 reads FQGTGA. With 4 bases removed from V and 10 bases from J, the gap between germline ends came to 14 bases. The CDR3 runs 14 residues. This clonotype was obtained from a man aged 40-50 years in good health and CMV-seronegative. The rearrangement uses TRBV7-3 and TRBJ1-6; D is perhaps TRBD1 (6 bases). The sequencing sample was made of PBMCs. Written as DNA, the CDR3 is TGTGCCAGCAGCTCTACAGGGTGGGAATCACCCCTCCACTTT. This codes for CASSSTGWESPLHF.